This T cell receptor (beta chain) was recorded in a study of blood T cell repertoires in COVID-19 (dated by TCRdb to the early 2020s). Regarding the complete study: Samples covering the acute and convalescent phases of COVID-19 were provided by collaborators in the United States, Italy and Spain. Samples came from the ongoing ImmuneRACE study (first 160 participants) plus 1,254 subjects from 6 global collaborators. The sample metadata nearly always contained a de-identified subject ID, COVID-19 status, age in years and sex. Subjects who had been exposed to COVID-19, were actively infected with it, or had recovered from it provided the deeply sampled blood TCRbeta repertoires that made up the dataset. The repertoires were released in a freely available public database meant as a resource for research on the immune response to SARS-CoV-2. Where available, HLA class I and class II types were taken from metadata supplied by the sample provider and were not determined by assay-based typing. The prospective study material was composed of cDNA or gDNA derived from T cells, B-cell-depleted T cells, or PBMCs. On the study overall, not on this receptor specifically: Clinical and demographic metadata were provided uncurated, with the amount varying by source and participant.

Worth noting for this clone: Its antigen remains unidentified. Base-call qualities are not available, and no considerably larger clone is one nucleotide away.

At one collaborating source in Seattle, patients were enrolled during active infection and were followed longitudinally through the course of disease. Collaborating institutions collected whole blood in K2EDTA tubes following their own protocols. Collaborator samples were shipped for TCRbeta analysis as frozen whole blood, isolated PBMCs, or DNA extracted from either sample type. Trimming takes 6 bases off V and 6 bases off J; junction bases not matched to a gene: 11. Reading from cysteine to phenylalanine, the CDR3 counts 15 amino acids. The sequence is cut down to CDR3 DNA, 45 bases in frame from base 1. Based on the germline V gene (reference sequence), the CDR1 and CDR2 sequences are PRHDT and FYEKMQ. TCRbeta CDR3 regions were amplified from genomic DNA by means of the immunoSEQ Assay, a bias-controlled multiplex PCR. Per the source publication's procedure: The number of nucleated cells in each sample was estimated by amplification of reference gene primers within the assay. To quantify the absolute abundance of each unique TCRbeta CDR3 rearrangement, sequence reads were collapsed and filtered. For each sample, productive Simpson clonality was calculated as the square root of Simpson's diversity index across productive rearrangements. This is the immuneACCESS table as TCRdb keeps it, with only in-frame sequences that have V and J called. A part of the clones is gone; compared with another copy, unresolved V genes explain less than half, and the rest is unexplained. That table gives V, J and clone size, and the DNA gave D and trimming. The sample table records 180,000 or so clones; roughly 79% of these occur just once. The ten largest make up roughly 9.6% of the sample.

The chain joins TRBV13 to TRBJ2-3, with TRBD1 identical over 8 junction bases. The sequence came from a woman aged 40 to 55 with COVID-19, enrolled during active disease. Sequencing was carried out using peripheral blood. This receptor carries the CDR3 CASSRSGQATDTQYF. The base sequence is TGTGCCAGCAGTCGATCGGGACAGGCAACCGATACGCAGTATTTT.